This TCR beta chain emerged from a study of cytomegalovirus exposure and HLA in healthy donors. Points from the study as a whole: An Asian-associated ancestry cluster reportedly showed fewer N-insertions than the roughly 670-donor mean in a later analysis. HLA-A and HLA-B allele assignments for most subjects were reportedly predicted accurately using TCR beta sequences. An observed cluster of highly shared sequence variants was recorded as a likely sequencing artifact.

Vbeta (60) and Jbeta (13) primers were used in the PCR. Using immunoSEQ multiplex PCR, the repertoire was profiled, and TCRdb retains in-frame clones only, with some absent. This sample has 110,000 to 150,000 clones, with around 83% found just once. This CDR3 is built from 13 residues. Trimming left V 8 bases short and J 1 base short, with 12 bases between. Germline CDR1 and CDR2: MNHNS and SASEGT. With regard to this clone: Its antigen is still unknown.

At the time of sampling, donors were nominally healthy, though unrecorded immune exposures were likely. This receptor was identified in a man in his forties or fifties in good health and CMV-seropositive. The sample consisted of PBMCs. The chain is built from TRBV6-1 and TRBJ2-7; D may be TRBD2 (5 bases). The CDR3 spells CASEGRDSYEQYF. CDR3 nucleotide sequence: TGTGCCAGCGAAGGACGGGATTCCTACGAGCAGTACTTC.